A selection of T cell receptor beta chains follows, all from one sample in a study of patients and donors after allogeneic stem cell transplantation. TCRdb re-called the RT-PCR reads with MiXCR, one entry per CDR3 protein. The data show roughly 230,000 distinct CDR3 sequences, around an eighth seen once. The sequenced sample was blood, either unsorted or a sorted T cell fraction (not recorded which). These receptors all come from a human donor who was either an allogeneic HSCT recipient or a stem cell or donor lymphocyte infusion donor (not recorded which). It is not recorded whose cells these are; they may come from a transplant donor. Both conserved end residues are part of each CDR3. D genes are given only for firm matches. Size tells how often a clone was seen (once, few, many) or the class of an expanded clone, and some rows leave it out.

-,-,14,TRBJ1-2,TRBV5-6,CASSSQGPNYGYTF,TGTGCCAGCAGCTCACAGGGACCCAACTATGGCTACACCTTC
few,-,14,TRBJ1-2,TRBV15,CATSRGPANYGYTF,TGTGCCACCAGCAGAGGGCCCGCGAACTATGGCTACACCTTC
few,-,15,TRBJ1-5,TRBV19,CASSRETGTNQPQHF,TGTGCCAGTAGTCGGGAAACAGGTACCAATCAGCCCCAGCATTTT
-,TRBD1,15,TRBJ2-7,TRBV5-1,CASSLAPGTGGPSYF,TGCGCCAGCAGTTTGGCCCCCGGGACAGGGGGACCTTCGTACTTC
few,TRBD1,12,TRBJ1-2,TRBV11-2,CASSLWTGGYTF,TGTGCCAGCAGCCTTTGGACAGGGGGCTACACCTTC
few,-,11,TRBJ2-7,TRBV29-1,CSVGLEAEQYF,TGCAGCGTTGGGTTGGAGGCCGAGCAGTACTTC
-,-,15,TRBJ2-2,TRBV6-1,CASSTSGRWTGELFF,TGTGCCAGCTCCACTTCAGGGCGCTGGACCGGGGAGCTGTTTTTT
-,-,15,TRBJ2-1,TRBV20-1,CSASAIAVSYNEQFF,TGCAGTGCTAGTGCAATAGCGGTTTCCTACAATGAGCAGTTCTTC
many,-,13,TRBJ2-7,TRBV2,CASRGTDLYEQYF,TGTGCCAGCAGGGGAACAGATCTATACGAGCAGTACTTC
few,-,15,TRBJ2-2,TRBV6-2/TRBV6-3,CASSYSNREFGELFF,TGTGCCAGCAGTTACAGTAACAGGGAGTTCGGGGAGCTGTTTTTT
many,-,12,TRBJ2-7,TRBV2,CASSEGSYEQYF,TGTGCCAGCAGTGAGGGGTCCTACGAGCAGTACTTC
-,-,13,TRBJ2-5,TRBV20-1,CSAKWTNQETQYF,TGCAGTGCTAAATGGACTAACCAAGAGACCCAGTACTTC
-,-,14,TRBJ1-2,TRBV6-5,CASSSQQGLGGYTF,TGTGCCAGCAGTTCTCAACAGGGTCTAGGAGGCTACACCTTC
few,TRBD1,17,TRBJ2-4,TRBV6-5,CASSYSKRGQGSNIQYF,TGTGCCAGCAGTTACTCGAAAAGGGGGCAGGGGAGTAACATTCAGTACTTC
-,-,14,TRBJ2-7,TRBV2,CASSGTGLVYEQYF,TGTGCCAGCAGTGGAACGGGTCTCGTCTACGAGCAGTACTTC
-,-,14,TRBJ1-1,TRBV5-4,CASSSATGHTEAFF,TGTGCCAGCAGCTCAGCAACAGGGCACACTGAAGCTTTCTTT
many,TRBD1,15,TRBJ2-2,TRBV5-1,CASTPGQGAAGELFF,TGCGCCAGCACACCGGGACAGGGGGCCGCCGGGGAGCTGTTTTTT
-,TRBD1,13,TRBJ2-7,TRBV6-1,CASRVQGYGEQYF,TGTGCCAGCAGAGTACAGGGGTACGGCGAGCAGTACTTC
few,TRBD1,15,TRBJ1-6,TRBV7-9,CASSFTTGGDSPLHF,TGTGCCAGCAGCTTTACGACAGGGGGCGACTCACCCCTCCACTTT
many,TRBD1,13,TRBJ2-2,TRBV24-1,CATRGTATGELFF,TGTGCCACCAGGGGGACAGCCACCGGGGAGCTGTTTTTT
-,TRBD2,14,TRBJ2-3,TRBV20-1,CSARRESWGDTQYF,TGCAGTGCTAGGCGGGAGAGTTGGGGGGATACGCAGTATTTT
-,TRBD1,16,TRBJ1-5,TRBV7-2,CASSLAPRVGGQPQHF,TGTGCCAGCAGCTTAGCCCCTAGGGTAGGGGGCCAGCCCCAGCATTTT
-,-,15,TRBJ2-5,TRBV2,CASSGLRGPQETQYF,TGTGCCAGCAGTGGTTTACGGGGCCCGCAAGAGACCCAGTACTTC
few,-,12,TRBJ1-5,TRBV3-1,CASSGGGQPQHF,TGTGCCAGCAGTGGGGGAGGCCAGCCCCAGCATTTT
many,-,11,TRBJ1-2,TRBV7-9,CASSSGGGYTF,TGTGCCAGCAGCTCGGGGGGTGGCTACACCTTC
-,TRBD1,15,TRBJ1-2,TRBV7-9,CASRPAQGVNYGYTF,TGTGCCAGCAGGCCCGCACAGGGGGTAAACTATGGCTACACCTTC
many,-,13,TRBJ1-6,TRBV12-3/TRBV12-4,CASSLRTDSPLHF,TGTGCCAGCAGTTTAAGAACGGATTCACCCCTCCACTTT
-,TRBD1,15,TRBJ1-2,TRBV3-1,CASSLTGQGVWGYTF,TGTGCCAGCAGCCTGACGGGACAGGGCGTCTGGGGCTACACCTTC
-,-,15,TRBJ2-5,TRBV5-1,CASSLAGAEIETQYF,TGCGCCAGCAGCTTGGCGGGGGCCGAAATAGAGACCCAGTACTTC
few,-,15,TRBJ1-3,TRBV30,CAWTTQLHSGNTIYF,TGTGCCTGGACCACCCAGCTCCACTCTGGAAACACCATATATTTT
-,TRBD1,14,TRBJ2-3,TRBV12-3/TRBV12-4,CASRGTGVTDTQYF,TGTGCCAGCAGGGGGACAGGGGTTACAGATACGCAGTATTTT
many,-,14,TRBJ2-2,TRBV9,CASSRQARGGELFF,TGTGCCAGCAGCCGACAGGCGCGCGGCGGGGAGCTGTTTTTT
-,-,16,TRBJ2-2,TRBV2,CASSRIPFGASGELFF,TGTGCCAGCAGTCGAATACCCTTCGGGGCTAGCGGGGAGCTGTTTTTT
-,-,18,TRBJ2-1,TRBV20-1,CSALPGQASLAGPNEQFF,TGCAGTGCTTTACCGGGACAGGCTTCTCTAGCGGGCCCCAATGAGCAGTTCTTC
few,-,14,TRBJ1-5,TRBV4-1,CASSQVQALEPQHF,TGCGCCAGCAGCCAAGTCCAGGCCCTCGAACCCCAGCATTTT
-,TRBD2,14,TRBJ2-7,TRBV3-1,CASSQVTSGYEQYF,TGTGCCAGCAGCCAAGTCACTAGCGGTTACGAGCAGTACTTC
few,-,11,TRBJ1-3,TRBV6-2/TRBV6-3,CASSHQDTIYF,TGTGCCAGCAGCCACCAGGACACCATATATTTT
-,-,14,TRBJ2-1,TRBV20-1,CSARPGGASRGQFF,TGCAGTGCTCGACCCGGAGGAGCAAGTCGGGGGCAGTTCTTC
-,TRBD1,14,TRBJ1-1,TRBV5-1,CASSSDRGYAEAFF,TGCGCCAGCAGCTCGGACAGGGGATATGCTGAAGCTTTCTTT
-,-,17,TRBJ2-3,TRBV11-3,CASSGGTVQASTDTQYF,TGTGCCAGCAGCGGAGGGACAGTCCAGGCTAGCACAGATACGCAGTATTTT
many,-,12,TRBJ1-6,TRBV28,CASMGENSPLHF,TGTGCCAGCATGGGCGAGAATTCACCCCTCCACTTT
-,TRBD1,15,TRBJ1-6,TRBV7-2,CASSPGTGGYSPLHF,TGTGCCAGCAGCCCCGGGACAGGGGGCTATTCACCCCTCCACTTT
few,TRBD1,13,TRBJ1-6,TRBV20-1,CSVRDSNNSPLHF,TGCAGTGTACGGGACAGTAATAATTCACCCCTCCACTTT
-,-,11,TRBJ2-1,TRBV27,CASRQRNEQFF,TGTGCCAGCCGGCAACGGAATGAGCAGTTCTTC
-,-,12,TRBJ1-2,TRBV6-2/TRBV6-3,CASRTEVYGYTF,TGTGCCAGCAGGACAGAAGTTTATGGCTACACCTTC
many,-,11,TRBJ2-7,TRBV4-3,CASSQVRTRCF,TGCGCCAGCAGCCAAGTCCGGACGAGGTGCTTC
few,-,15,TRBJ2-3,TRBV7-9,CASKWGRARTDTQYF,TGTGCCAGCAAGTGGGGGCGGGCCCGCACAGATACGCAGTATTTT
many,-,16,TRBJ1-5,TRBV4-1,CASSQEMVTDNQPQHF,TGCGCCAGCAGCCAAGAAATGGTAACAGACAATCAGCCCCAGCATTTT
-,-,20,TRBJ2-5,TRBV5-1,CASSWGRYQGRAHYQETQYF,TGCGCCAGCAGCTGGGGGCGTTATCAGGGGCGTGCCCACTACCAAGAGACCCAGTACTTC
few,TRBD2,11,TRBJ2-7,TRBV10-3,CAIRGGVEQYF,TGTGCCATCAGGGGGGGGGTTGAGCAGTACTTC
-,-,14,TRBJ2-7,TRBV14,CASSQIGGTYEQYF,TGTGCCAGCAGCCAAATAGGTGGGACCTACGAGCAGTACTTC
-,TRBD2,16,TRBJ2-1,TRBV5-1,CASSDTSGSSYNEQFF,TGCGCCAGCAGCGATACTAGCGGGAGCTCCTACAATGAGCAGTTCTTC
few,-,16,TRBJ1-1,TRBV12-3/TRBV12-4,CASSLNTGIRGTEAFF,TGTGCCAGCAGTTTGAACACGGGGATAAGGGGGACTGAAGCTTTCTTT
few,-,13,TRBJ1-4,TRBV3-1,CASSRPGKEKLFF,TGTGCCAGCAGCCGCCCGGGGAAAGAAAAACTGTTTTTT
-,TRBD1,14,TRBJ1-1,TRBV7-2,CASRPRGVRTEAFF,TGTGCCAGCAGACCCAGGGGGGTAAGAACTGAAGCTTTCTTT